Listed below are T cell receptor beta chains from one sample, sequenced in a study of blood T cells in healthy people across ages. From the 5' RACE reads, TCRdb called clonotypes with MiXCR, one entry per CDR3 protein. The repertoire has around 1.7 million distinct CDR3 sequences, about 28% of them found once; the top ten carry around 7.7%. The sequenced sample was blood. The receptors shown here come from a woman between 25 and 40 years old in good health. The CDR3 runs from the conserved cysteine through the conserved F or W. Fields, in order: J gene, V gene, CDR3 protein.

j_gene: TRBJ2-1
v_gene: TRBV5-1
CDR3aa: CASSAPRTSINEQFF

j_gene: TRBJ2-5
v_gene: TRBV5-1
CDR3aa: CASSLASVGETQYF

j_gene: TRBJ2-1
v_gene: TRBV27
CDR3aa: CASSLAGIGANEQFF

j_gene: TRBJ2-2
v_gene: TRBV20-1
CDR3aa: CSAMAGSNTGELFF

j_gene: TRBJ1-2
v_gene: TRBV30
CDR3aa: CAWSVRGLNYGYTF

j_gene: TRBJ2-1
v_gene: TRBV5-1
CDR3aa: CASGATSTEQFF

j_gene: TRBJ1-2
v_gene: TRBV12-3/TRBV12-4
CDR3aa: CASSLEVRGRDGYTF

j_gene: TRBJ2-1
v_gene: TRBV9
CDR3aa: CASSVGLAYPRQDNEQFF

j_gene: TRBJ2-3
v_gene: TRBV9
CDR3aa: CASSQRTGGGKFTDTQYF

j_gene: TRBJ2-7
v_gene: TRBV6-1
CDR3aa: CASSDFYEQYF

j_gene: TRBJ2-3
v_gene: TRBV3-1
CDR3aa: CASSQDRPAPNTQYF

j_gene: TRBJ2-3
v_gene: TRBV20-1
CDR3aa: CSGRVYSTDTQYF

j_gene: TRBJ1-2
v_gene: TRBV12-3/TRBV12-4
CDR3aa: CASSSYRGRLDYGYTF

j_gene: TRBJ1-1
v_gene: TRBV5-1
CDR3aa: CASSLETQVNTEAFF

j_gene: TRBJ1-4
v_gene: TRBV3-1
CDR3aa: CASVDGANEKLFF

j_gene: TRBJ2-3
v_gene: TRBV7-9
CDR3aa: CASSWTDSDTQYF

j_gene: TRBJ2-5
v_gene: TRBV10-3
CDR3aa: CAISQGSGTQYF

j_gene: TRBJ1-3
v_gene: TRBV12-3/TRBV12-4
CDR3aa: CASSFGSSGNTIYF

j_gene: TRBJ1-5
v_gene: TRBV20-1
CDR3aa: CSASRLDRGNQPQHF

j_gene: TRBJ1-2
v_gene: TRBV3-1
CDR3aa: CASSHGLSRDRGKGYTF

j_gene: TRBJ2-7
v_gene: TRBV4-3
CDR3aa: CASSQDLAGSGNEQYF

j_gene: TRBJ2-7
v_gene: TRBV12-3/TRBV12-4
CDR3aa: CASSLIGSLNEQYF

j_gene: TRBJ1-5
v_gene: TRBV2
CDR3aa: CASSNSGEQPQHF

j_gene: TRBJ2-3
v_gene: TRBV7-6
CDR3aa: CAGSLDAEGITDTQYF

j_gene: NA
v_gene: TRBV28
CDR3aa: CASSLRVNRETQYF

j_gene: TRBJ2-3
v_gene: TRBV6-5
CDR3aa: CAILRDGSGTDTQYF

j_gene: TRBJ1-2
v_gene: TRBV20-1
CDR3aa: CSASPPSVNYGYTF

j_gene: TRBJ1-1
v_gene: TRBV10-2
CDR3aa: CASSDGVGRRGTEAFF

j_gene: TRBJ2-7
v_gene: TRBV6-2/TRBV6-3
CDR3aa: CASSYKGLGDYEQYF

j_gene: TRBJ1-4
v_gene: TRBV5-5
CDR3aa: CASSPDPGTNEKLFF

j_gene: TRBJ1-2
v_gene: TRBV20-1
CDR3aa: CSARDERGGYGYTF

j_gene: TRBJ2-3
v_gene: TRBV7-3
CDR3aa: CASSLIGTRASTDTQYF

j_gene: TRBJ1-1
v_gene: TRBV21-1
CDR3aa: CASSRLGLMNTEAFF